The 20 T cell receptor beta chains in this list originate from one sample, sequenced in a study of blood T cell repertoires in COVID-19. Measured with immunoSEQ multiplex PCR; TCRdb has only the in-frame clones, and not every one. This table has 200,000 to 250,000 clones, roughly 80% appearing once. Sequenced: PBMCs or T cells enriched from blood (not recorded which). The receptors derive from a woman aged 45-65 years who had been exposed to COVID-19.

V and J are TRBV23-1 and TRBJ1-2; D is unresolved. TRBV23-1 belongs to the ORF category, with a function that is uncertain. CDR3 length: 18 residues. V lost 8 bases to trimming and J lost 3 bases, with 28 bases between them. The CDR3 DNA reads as TGCGCCAGCCGGGATGGACCCCCCGACGACGTGTCGGACTATGGCTACACCTTC. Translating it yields CASRDGPPDDVSDYGYTF.

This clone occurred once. For the CDR3, the DNA is TGTGCCAGCAGCTTAGAACTGTCTTCCTACGAGCAGTACTTC. Its protein is CASSLELSSYEQYF. The chain employs TRBV7-2 and TRBJ2-7, with D uncertain. Germline V gives CDR1 SGHTA, CDR2 FQGNSA. The CDR3 runs to 14 residues. Trimming removed 1 base at V and 1 base at J, with 8 bases between.

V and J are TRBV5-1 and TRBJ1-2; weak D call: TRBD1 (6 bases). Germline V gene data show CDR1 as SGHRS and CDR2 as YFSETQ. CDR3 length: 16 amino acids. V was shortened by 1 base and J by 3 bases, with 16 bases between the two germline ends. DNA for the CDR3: TGCGCCAGCAGCTTGAGGGGGAGCTCAAGAGACTATGGCTACACCTTC. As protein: CASSLRGSSRDYGYTF. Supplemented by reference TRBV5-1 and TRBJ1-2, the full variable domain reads KAGVTQTPRYLIKTRGQQVTLSCSPISGHRSVSWYQQTPGQGLQFLFEYFSETQRNKGNFPGRFSGRQFSNSRSEMNVSTLELGDSALYLCASSLRGSSRDYGYTFGSGTRLTVV.

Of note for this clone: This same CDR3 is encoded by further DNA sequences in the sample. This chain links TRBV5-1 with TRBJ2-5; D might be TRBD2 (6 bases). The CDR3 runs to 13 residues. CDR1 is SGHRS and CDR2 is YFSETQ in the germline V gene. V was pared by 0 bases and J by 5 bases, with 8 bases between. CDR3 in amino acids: CASSLGGVETQYF. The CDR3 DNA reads TGCGCCAGCAGCTTGGGGGGGGTCGAGACCCAGTACTTC.

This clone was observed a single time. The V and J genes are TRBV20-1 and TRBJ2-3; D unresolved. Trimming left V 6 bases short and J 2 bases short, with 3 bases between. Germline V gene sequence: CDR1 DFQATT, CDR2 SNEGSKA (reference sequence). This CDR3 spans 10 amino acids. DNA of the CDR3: TGCAGTGCGTACACAGATACGCAGTATTTT. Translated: CSAYTDTQYF.

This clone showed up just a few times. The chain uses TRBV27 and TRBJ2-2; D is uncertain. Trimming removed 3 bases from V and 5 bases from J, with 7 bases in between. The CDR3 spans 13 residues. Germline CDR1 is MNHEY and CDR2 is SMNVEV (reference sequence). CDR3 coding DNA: TGTGCCAGCAGTTTGGGCAGAACCGGGGAGCTGTTTTTT. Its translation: CASSLGRTGELFF.

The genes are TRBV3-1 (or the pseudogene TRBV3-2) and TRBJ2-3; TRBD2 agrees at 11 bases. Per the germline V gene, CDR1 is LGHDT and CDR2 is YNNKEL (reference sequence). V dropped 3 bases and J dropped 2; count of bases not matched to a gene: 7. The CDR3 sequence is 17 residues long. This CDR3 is CASSHPKLAGDTDTQYF. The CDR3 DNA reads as TGTGCCAGCAGCCACCCCAAACTAGCGGGGGACACAGATACGCAGTATTTT.

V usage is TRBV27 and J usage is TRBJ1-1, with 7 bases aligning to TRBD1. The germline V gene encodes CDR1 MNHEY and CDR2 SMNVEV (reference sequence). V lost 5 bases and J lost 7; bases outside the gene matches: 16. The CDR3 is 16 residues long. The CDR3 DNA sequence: TGTGCCAGCAGTCCCAGTTGGGGACAGCGTCCTTTTGAAGCTTTCTTT. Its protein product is CASSPSWGQRPFEAFF.

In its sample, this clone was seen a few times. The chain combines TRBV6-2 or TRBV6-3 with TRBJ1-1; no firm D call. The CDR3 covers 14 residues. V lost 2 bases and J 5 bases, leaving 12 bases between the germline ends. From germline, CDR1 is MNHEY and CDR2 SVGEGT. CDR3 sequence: CASSYPSTGTEAFF. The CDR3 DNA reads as TGTGCCAGCAGTTACCCTTCCACCGGTACTGAAGCTTTCTTT.

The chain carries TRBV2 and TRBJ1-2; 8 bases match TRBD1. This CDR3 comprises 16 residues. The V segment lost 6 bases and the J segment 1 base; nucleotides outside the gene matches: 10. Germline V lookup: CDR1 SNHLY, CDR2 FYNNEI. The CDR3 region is CASSPSGTGFNYGYTF. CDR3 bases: TGTGCCAGCAGCCCCTCCGGGACAGGTTTTAACTATGGCTACACCTTC.

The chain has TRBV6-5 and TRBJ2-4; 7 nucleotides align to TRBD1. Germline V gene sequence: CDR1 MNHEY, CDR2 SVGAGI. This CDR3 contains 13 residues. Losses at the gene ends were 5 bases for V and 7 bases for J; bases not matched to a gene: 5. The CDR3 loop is CASSISRGNIQYF. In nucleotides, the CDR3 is TGTGCCAGCAGTATCTCCAGGGGGAACATTCAGTACTTC.

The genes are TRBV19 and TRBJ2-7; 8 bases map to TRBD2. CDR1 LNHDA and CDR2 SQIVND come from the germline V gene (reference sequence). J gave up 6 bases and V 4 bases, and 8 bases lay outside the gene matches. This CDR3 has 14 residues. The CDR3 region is CASSTRGGRAEQYF. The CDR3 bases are TGTGCCAGTAGTACACGGGGGGGCCGCGCCGAGCAGTACTTC.

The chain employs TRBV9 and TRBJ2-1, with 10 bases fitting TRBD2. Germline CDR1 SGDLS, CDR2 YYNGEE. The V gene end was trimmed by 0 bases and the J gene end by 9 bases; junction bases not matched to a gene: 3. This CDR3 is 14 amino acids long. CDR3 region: CASSVESGGAEQFF. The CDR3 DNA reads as TGTGCCAGCAGCGTAGAAAGCGGGGGGGCTGAGCAGTTCTTC.

The CDR3 nucleotides are TGTGCCAGCAGCTTAAGTTCGGGAACAGGGCGCACCGGGGAGCTGTTTTTT. Its protein product is CASSLSSGTGRTGELFF. V gene TRBV11-2 combines with J gene TRBJ2-2; D may be TRBD1 (6 bases). The V gene lost 2 bases and the J gene lost 4 bases, with 17 bases spanning the gap. The CDR3 contains 17 residues. Germline values: CDR1 SGHAT, CDR2 FQNNGV.

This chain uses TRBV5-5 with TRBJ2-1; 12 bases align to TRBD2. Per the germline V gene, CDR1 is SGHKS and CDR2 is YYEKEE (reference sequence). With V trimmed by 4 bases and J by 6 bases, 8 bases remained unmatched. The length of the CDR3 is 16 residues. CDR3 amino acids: CASSALAGGLLNEQFF. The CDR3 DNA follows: TGTGCCAGCAGCGCTCTAGCGGGGGGGCTGCTCAATGAGCAGTTCTTC.

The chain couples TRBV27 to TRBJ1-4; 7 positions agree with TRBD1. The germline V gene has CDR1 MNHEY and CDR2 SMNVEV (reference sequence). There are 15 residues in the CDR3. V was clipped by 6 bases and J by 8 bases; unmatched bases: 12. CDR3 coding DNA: TGTGCCAGCAGCTCTTTCGGACAGGAAGGCGAAAAACTGTTTTTT. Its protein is CASSSFGQEGEKLFF.

CDR3 loop: CASSLFRGSNYGYTF. The CDR3 bases are TGTGCCAGCAGTTTATTTCGGGGATCTAACTATGGCTACACCTTC. The V call is TRBV27, the J call TRBJ1-2, with D unclear. Trimming left V 1 base short and J 0 bases short, with 9 bases between. CDR1 is MNHEY, CDR2 SMNVEV, per germline (reference sequence). This CDR3 is 15 amino acids long.

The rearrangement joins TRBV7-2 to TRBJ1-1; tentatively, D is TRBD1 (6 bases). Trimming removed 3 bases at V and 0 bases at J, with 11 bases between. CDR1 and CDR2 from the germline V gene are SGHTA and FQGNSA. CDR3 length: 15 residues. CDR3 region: CASSLGQGLNTEAFF. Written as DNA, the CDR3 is TGTGCCAGCAGCTTGGGGCAGGGGTTGAACACTGAAGCTTTCTTT.

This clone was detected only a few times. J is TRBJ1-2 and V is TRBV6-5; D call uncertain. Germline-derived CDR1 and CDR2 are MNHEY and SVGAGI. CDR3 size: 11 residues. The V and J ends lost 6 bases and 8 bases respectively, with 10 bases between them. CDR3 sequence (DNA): TGTGCCAGCAGCCGCGGGGAAGGCTACACCTTC. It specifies CASSRGEGYTF.

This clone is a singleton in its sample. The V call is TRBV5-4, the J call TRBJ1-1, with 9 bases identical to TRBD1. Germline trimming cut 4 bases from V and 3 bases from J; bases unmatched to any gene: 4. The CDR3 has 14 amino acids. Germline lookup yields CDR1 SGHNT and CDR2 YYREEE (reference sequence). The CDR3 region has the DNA TGTGCCAGCAGCCTTCGACAGGGGGACACTGAAGCTTTCTTT. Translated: CASSLRQGDTEAFF.